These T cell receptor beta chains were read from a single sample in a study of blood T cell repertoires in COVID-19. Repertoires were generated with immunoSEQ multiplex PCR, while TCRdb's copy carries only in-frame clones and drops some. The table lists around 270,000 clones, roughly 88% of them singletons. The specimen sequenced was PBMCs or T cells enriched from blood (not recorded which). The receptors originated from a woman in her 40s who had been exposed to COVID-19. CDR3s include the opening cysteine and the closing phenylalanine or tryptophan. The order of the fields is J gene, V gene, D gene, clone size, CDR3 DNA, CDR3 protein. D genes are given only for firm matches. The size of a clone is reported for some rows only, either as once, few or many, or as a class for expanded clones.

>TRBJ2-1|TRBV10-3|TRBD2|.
TGTGCCATCAGACCCCCAGCGGGGAGTACCTACAATGAGCAGTTCTTC
CAIRPPAGSTYNEQFF
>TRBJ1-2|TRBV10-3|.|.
TGTGCCATTGGCGGGGAGTATGGCTACACCTTC
CAIGGEYGYTF
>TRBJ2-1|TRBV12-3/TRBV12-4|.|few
TGTGCCAGCAGTGATAGAAATGAGCAGTTCTTC
CASSDRNEQFF
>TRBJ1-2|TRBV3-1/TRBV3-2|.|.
TGTGCCAGCACCAAGGACAGATCATATGGCTACACCTTC
CASTKDRSYGYTF
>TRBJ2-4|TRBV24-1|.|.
TGTGCCACCAGTGATCCGCGGACGGACTCTTTGATGAACATTCAGTACTTC
CATSDPRTDSLMNIQYF
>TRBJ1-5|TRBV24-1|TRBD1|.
TGTGCCACCCAAACGGGGACAGCGAATCAGCCCCAGCATTTT
CATQTGTANQPQHF
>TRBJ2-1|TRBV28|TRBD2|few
TGTGCCAGCAGTTCCATAGGCCCCGTTAGCGGGACATCCTACAATGAGCAGTTCTTC
CASSSIGPVSGTSYNEQFF
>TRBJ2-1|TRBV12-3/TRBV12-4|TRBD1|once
TGTGCCAGCAGTGAGAACAGGGGGAATGAGCAGTTCTTC
CASSENRGNEQFF
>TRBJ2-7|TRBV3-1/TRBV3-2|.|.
TGTGCCAGCAGCCAAGGGGGGGTTCAGGGCGAGCAGTACTTC
CASSQGGVQGEQYF
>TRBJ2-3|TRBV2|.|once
TGTGCCAGCAGTATGGACAGTTCTAGCACAGATACGCAGTATTTT
CASSMDSSSTDTQYF
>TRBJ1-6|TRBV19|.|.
TGTGCCAGCTCGGACAGTAGAACTTCACCCCTCCACTTT
CASSDSRTSPLHF
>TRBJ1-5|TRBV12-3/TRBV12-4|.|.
TGTGCCAGCAGTGAGGGCGCAATTCAGCCCCAGCATTTT
CASSEGAIQPQHF
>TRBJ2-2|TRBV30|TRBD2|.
TGTGCCTGGAGCGCCAGACTAGCAGGCGGGGAGCTGTTTTTT
CAWSARLAGGELFF
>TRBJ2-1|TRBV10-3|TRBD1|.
TGTGCCACACAGGGGGGCGCCCAACATGAGCAGTTCTTC
CATQGGAQHEQFF
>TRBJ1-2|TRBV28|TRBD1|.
TGTGCCAGCAGTTTAGGGACAGGGGGCGAACATACCTTC
CASSLGTGGEHTF
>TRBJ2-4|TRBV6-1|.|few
TGTGCCAGCAGTGAAGCGCTTCTCGGGGGAATGAACATTCAGTACTTC
CASSEALLGGMNIQYF
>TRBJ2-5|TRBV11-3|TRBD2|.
TGTGCCAGCAGCTTAGAAGCGGGACTAGCGGGAGAGACCCAGTACTTC
CASSLEAGLAGETQYF
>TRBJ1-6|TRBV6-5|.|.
TGTGCCAGCAACTCTGGACAGTTTAATTCACCCCTCCACTTT
CASNSGQFNSPLHF
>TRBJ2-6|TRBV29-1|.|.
TGCAGCTGCTCAGTCTCTGGGGCCAACGTCCTGACTTTC
CSCSVSGANVLTF
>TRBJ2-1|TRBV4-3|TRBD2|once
TGCGCCAGCAGCCGCGGACTAGCGAGCCGCTACAATGAGCAGTTCTTC
CASSRGLASRYNEQFF
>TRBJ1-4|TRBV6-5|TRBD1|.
TGTGCCAGCAGGTCACCCGGCGACAGGGCTGAAAAACTGTTTTTT
CASRSPGDRAEKLFF
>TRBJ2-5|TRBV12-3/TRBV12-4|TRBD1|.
TGTGCCAGCAGGGGACAGGGGGCAGAGACCCAGTACTTC
CASRGQGAETQYF